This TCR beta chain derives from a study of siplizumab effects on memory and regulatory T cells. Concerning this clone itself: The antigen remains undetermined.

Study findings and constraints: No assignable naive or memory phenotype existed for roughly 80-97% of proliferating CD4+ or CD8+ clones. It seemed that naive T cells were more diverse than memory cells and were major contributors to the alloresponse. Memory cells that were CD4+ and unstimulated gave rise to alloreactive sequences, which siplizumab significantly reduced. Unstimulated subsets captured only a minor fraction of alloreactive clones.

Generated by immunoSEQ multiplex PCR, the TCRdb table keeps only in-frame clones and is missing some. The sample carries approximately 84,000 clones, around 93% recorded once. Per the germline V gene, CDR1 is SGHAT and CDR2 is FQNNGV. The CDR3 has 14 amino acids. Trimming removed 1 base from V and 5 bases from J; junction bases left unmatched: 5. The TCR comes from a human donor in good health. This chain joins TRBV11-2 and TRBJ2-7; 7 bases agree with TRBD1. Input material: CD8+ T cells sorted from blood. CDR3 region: CASSLGRGLNEQYF. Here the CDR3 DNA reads TGTGCCAGCAGCTTAGGAAGGGGGCTCAACGAGCAGTACTTC. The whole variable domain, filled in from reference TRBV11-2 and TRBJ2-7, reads EAGVAQSPRYKIIEKRQSVAFWCNPISGHATLYWYQQILGQGPKLLIQFQNNGVVDDSQLPKDRFSAERLKGVDSTLKIQPAKLEDSAVYLCASSLGRGLNEQYFGPGTRLTVT.